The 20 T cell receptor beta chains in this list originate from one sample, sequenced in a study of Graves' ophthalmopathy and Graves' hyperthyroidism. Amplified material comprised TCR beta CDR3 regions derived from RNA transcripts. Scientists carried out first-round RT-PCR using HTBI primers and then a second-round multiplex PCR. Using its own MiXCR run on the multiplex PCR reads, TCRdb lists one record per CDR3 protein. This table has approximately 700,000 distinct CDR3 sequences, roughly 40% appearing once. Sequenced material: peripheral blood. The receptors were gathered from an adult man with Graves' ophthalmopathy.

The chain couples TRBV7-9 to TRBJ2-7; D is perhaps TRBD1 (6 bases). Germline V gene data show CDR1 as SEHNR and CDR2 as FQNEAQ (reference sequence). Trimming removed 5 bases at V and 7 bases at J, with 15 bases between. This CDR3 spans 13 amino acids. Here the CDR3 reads CASSLQGPQEQYF. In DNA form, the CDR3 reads TGTGCCAGCAGCCTACAGGGCCCCCAGGAGCAGTACTTC.

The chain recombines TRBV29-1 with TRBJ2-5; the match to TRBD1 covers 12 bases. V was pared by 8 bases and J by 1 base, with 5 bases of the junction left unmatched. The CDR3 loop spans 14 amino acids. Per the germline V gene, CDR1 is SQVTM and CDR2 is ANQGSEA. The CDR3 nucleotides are TGCAGCCAAGGGACAGGGGGCGGCCAAGAGACCCAGTACTTC. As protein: CSQGTGGGQETQYF. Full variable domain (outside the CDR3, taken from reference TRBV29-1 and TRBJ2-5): SAVISQKPSRDICQRGTSLTIQCQVDSQVTMMFWYRQQPGQSLTLIATANQGSEATYESGFVIDKFPISRPNLTFSTLTVSNMSPEDSSIYLCSQGTGGGQETQYFGPGTRLLVL.

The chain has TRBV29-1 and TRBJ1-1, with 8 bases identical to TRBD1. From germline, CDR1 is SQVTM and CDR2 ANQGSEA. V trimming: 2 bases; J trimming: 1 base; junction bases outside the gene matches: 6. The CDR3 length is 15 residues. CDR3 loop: CSVEPGQAGNTEAFF. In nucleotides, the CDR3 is TGCAGCGTTGAACCGGGACAGGCGGGGAACACTGAAGCTTTCTTT.

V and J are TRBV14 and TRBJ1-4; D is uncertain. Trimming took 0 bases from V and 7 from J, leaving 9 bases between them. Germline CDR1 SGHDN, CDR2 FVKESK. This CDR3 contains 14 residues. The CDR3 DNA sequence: TGTGCCAGCAGCCAAGAGGTCTTTGGTGAAAAACTGTTTTTT. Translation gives CASSQEVFGEKLFF.

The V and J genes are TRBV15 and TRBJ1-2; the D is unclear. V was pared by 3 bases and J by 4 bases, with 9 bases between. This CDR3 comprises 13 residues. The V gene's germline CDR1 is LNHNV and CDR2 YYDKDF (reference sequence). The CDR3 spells CATSRGISYGYTF. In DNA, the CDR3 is TGTGCCACCAGCAGGGGAATTTCCTATGGCTACACCTTC.

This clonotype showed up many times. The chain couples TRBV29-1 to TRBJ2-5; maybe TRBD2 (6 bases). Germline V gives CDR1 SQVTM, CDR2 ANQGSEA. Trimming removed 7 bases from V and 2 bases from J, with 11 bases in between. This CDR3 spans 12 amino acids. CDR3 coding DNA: TGCAGCGCCGGGACTTCGCAAGAGACCCAGTACTTC. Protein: CSAGTSQETQYF.

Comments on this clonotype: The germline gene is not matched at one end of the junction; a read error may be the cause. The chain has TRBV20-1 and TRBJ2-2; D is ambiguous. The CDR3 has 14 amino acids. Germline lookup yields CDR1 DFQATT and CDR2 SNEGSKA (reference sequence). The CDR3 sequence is CSAGDMSNTGELFF. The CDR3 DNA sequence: TGCAGTGCTGGAGACATGTCGAACACCGGGGAGCTGTTTTTT.

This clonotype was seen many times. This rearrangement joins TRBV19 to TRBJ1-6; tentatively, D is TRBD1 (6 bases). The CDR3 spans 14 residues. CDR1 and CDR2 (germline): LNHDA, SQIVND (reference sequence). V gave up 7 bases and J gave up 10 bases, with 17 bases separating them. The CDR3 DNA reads TGTGCCAGTACATTGACAGGCATGGGATCACCCCTCCACTTT. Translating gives CASTLTGMGSPLHF.

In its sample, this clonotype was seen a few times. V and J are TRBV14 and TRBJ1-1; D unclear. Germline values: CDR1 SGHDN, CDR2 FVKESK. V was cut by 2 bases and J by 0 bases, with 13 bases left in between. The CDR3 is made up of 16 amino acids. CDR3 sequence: CASSQINTEMNTEAFF. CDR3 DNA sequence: TGTGCCAGCAGCCAAATCAATACAGAGATGAACACTGAAGCTTTCTTT. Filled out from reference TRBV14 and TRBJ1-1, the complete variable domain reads EAGVTQFPSHSVIEKGQTVTLRCDPISGHDNLYWYRRVMGKEIKFLLHFVKESKQDESGMPNNRFLAERTGGTYSTLKVQPAELEDSGVYFCASSQINTEMNTEAFFGQGTRLTVV.

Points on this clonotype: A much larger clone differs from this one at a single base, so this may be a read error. CDR3 DNA: TGTGCCGGCAGCGGGGGGACTAGCGGGTTGGAGACCCAGTACTTC. Its translation is CAGSGGTSGLETQYF. The chain recombines TRBV7-9 with TRBJ2-5; 12 positions match TRBD2. CDR3 length: 15 amino acids. Germline V gives CDR1 SEHNR, CDR2 FQNEAQ (reference sequence). The variable domain in full, completed from reference TRBV7-9 and TRBJ2-5, reads DTGVSQNPRHKITKRGQNVTFRCDPISEHNRLYWYRQTLGQGPEFLTYFQNEAQLEKSRLLSDRFSAERPKGSFSTLEIQRTEQGDSAMYLCAGSGGTSGLETQYFGPGTRLLVL.

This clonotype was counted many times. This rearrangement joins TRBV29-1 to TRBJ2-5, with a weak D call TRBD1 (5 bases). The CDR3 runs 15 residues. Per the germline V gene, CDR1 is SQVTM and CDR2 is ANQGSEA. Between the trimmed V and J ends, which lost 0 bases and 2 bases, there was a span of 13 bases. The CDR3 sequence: CSVEDYDSVQETQYF. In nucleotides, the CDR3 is TGCAGCGTTGAAGATTACGACAGTGTTCAAGAGACCCAGTACTTC.

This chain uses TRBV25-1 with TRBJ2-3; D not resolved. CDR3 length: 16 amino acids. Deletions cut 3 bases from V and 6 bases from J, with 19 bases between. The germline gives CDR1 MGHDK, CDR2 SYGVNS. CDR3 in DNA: TGTGCCAGCAGTGATAGGCTAACAAGAGCAAGGGATACGCAGTATTTT. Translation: CASSDRLTRARDTQYF.

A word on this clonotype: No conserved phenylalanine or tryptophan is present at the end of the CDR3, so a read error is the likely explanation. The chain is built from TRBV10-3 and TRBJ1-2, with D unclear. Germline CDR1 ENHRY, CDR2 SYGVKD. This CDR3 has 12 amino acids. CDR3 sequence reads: CATSDNNYGYTL. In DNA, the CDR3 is TGTGCCACCAGTGACAATAACTATGGCTACACCCTC.

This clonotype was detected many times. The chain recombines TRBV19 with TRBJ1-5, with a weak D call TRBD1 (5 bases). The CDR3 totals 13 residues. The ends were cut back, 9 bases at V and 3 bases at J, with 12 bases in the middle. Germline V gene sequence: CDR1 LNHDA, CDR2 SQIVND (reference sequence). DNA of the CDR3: TGTGCCAGCCGGACATACGACAATCAGCCCCAGCATTTT. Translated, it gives CASRTYDNQPQHF.

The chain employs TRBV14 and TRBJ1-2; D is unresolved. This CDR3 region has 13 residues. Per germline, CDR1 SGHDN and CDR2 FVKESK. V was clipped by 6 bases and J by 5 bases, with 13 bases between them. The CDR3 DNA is TGTGCCAGCAGACGGGAAGGTGTATATGGCTACACCTTC. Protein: CASRREGVYGYTF.

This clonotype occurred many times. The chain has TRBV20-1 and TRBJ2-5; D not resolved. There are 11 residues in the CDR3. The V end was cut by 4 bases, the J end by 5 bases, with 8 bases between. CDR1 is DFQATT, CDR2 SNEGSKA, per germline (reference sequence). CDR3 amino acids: CSAKRVETQYF. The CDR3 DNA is TGCAGTGCTAAGCGTGTGGAGACCCAGTACTTC.

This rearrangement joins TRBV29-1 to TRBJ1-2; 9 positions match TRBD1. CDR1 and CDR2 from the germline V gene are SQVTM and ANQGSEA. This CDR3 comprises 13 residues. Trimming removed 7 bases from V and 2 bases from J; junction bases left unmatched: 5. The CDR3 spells CSGVTGGNYGYTF. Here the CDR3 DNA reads TGCAGCGGGGTGACAGGGGGAAACTATGGCTACACCTTC.

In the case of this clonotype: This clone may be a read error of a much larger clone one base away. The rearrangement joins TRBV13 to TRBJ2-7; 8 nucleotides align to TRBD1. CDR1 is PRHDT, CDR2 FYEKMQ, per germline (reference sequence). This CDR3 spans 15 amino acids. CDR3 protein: CASSLAGTGPYGQYF. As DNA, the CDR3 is TGTGCCAGCAGCTTAGCGGGGACAGGACCATACGGGCAGTACTTC.

The DNA for the CDR3 is TGTGCCAGCAGTTTCTCCTTGGGGACAGGGGTATACGAGCAGTACTTC. Translating it yields CASSFSLGTGVYEQYF. J is TRBJ2-7 and V is TRBV7-2; 10 bases agree with TRBD1. After removal of 6 bases from V and 4 bases from J, the junction contained 12 bases not matched to a gene. CDR3 length equals 16 residues. The germline V gene encodes CDR1 SGHTA and CDR2 FQGNSA. Looking up the rest from reference TRBV7-2 and TRBJ2-7 gives the full variable domain: GAGVSQSPSNKVTEKGKDVELRCDPISGHTALYWYRQSLGQGLEFLIYFQGNSAPDKSGLPSDRFSAERTGGSVSTLTIQRTQQEDSAVYLCASSFSLGTGVYEQYFGPGTRLTVT.

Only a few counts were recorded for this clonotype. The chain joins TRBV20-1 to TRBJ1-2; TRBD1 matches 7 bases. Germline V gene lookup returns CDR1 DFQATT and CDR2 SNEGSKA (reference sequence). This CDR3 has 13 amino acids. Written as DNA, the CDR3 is TGCAGACCCTCGGACAGGTCCGTCTATGGCTACACCTTC. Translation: CRPSDRSVYGYTF.